Listed below are T cell receptor beta chains from one sample, sequenced in a study of T cell repertoires in cytomegalovirus infection. TCRdb ran MiXCR on the reads and lists one entry per CDR3 protein. The table has 370,000 or so distinct CDR3 sequences, roughly a third seen once. For these TCRs, the target antigens are not known. The material sequenced was cultured PBMCs, taken from culture after CMV antigen stimulation. These receptors were taken from a human donor in good health (CMV status not recorded). Some clones in this sample may be carry-over from other donors' samples. CDR3s include the opening cysteine and the closing phenylalanine or tryptophan. D genes are given only for firm matches. Clone size is not always given. Where it is, it says once, few, many or a class for expanded clones.

clone_size | d_call | cdr3_length | j_call | v_call | cdr3_nt | cdr3_aa
NA | NA | 14 | TRBJ1-1 | TRBV28 | TGTGCCAGCAGTTTAGCGGACTGGGACACTGAAGCTTTCTTT | CASSLADWDTEAFF
NA | NA | 14 | TRBJ2-6 | TRBV12-3/TRBV12-4 | TGTGCCAGCACCGTCCAGGGTCGGGCCAACGTCCTGACTTTC | CASTVQGRANVLTF
NA | NA | 15 | TRBJ1-3 | TRBV19 | TGTGCCAGTAGTGATGGCAGCTCGTTTGGATACACCATATATTTT | CASSDGSSFGYTIYF
few | TRBD1 | 13 | TRBJ2-1 | TRBV6-2/TRBV6-3 | TGTGCCAGCAGTTCCATACAGGGGAATGAGCAGTTCTTC | CASSSIQGNEQFF
NA | NA | 15 | TRBJ1-1 | TRBV30 | TGTGCCTGGACTGGACGGAACCTATTGAACACTGAAGCTTTCTTT | CAWTGRNLLNTEAFF
NA | TRBD1 | 14 | TRBJ2-7 | TRBV20-1 | TGCAGTGCTGCCGGGACAGGGGGTCCCTACGAGCAGTACTTC | CSAAGTGGPYEQYF
NA | NA | 14 | TRBJ2-2 | TRBV7-9 | TGTGCCAGCAGCTATGTTAGCAGCACCGGGGAGCTGTTTTTT | CASSYVSSTGELFF
NA | NA | 14 | TRBJ2-1 | TRBV27 | TGTGCCAGCAGTTTATCCGCAGCCTACAATGAGCAGTTCTTC | CASSLSAAYNEQFF
NA | TRBD2 | 14 | TRBJ2-7 | TRBV15 | TGTGCCACCAGCAGAGGACTAGCGGCTTACGAGCAGTACTTC | CATSRGLAAYEQYF
NA | NA | 18 | TRBJ1-4 | TRBV7-2 | TGTGCCAGCAGCTACAGCCCGGGAACCCGTGCAACTAATGAAAAACTGTTTTTT | CASSYSPGTRATNEKLFF
NA | TRBD1 | 14 | TRBJ1-2 | TRBV18 | TGTGCCAGCTCACCGGGACAGGCAGAATATGGCTACACCTTC | CASSPGQAEYGYTF
few | TRBD2 | 14 | TRBJ2-7 | TRBV28 | TGTGCCAGCAGTTTATGGGGACTAGTGGGCGAGCAGTACTTC | CASSLWGLVGEQYF
NA | NA | 14 | TRBJ2-1 | TRBV7-2 | TGTGCCAGCAGCCCGGTCCGCTCCTACAATGAGCAGTTCTTC | CASSPVRSYNEQFF